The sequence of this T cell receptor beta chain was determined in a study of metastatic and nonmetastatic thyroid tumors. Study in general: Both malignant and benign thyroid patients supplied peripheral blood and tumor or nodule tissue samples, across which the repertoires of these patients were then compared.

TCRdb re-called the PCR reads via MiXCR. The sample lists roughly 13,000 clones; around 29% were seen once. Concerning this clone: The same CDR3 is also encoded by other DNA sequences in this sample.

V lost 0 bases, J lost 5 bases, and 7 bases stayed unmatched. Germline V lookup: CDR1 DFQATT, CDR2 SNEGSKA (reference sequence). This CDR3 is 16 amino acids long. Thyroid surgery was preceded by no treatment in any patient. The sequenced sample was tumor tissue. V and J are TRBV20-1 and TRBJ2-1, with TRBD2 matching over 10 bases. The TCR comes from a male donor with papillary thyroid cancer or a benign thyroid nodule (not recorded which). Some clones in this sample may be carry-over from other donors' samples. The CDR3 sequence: CSARDPLAGENNEQFF. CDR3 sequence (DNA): TGCAGTGCTAGAGATCCTCTAGCGGGAGAGAACAATGAGCAGTTCTTC.